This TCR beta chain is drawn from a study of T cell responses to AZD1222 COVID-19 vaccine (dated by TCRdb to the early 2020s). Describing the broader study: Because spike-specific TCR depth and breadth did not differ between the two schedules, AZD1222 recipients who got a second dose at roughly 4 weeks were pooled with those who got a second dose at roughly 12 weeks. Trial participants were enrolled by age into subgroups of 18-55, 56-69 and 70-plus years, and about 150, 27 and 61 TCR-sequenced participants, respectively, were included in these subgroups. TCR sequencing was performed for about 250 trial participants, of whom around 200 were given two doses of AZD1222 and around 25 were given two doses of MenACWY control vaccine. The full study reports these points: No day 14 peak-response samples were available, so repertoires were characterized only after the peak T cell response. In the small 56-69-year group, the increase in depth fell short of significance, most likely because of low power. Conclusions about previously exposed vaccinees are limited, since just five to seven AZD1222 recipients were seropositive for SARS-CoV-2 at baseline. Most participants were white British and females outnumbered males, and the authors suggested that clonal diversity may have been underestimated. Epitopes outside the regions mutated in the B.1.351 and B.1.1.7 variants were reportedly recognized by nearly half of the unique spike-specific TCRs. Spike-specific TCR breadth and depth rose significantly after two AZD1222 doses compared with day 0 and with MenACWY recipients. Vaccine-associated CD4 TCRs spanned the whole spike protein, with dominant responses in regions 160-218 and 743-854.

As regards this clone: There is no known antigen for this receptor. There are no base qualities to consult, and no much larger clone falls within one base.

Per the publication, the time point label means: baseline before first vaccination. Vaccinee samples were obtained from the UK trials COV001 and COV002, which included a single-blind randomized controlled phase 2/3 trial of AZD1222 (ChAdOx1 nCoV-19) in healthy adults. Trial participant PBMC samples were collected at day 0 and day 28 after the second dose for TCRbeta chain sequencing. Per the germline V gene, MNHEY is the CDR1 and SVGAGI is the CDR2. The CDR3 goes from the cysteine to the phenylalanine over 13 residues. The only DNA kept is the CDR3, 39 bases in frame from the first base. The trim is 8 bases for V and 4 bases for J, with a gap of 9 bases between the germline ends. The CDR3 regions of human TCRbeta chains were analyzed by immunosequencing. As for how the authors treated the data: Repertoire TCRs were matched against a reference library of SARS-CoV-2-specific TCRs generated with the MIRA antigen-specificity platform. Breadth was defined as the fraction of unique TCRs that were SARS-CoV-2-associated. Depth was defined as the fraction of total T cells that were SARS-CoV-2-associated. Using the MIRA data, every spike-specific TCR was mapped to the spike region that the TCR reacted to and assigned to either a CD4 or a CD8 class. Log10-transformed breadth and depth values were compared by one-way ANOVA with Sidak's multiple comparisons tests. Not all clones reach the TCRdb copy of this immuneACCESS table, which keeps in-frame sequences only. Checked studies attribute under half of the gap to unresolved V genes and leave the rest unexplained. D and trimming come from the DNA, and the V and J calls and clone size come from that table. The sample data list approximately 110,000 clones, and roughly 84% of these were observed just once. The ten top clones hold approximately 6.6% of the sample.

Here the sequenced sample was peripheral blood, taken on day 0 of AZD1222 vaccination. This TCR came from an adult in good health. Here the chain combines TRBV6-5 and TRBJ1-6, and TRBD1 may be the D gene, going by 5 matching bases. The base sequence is TGTGCCAGCGGGACCGAATATAATTCACCCCTCCACTTT. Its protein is CASGTEYNSPLHF.